Each of the 27 T cell receptor beta chains below was sequenced from the same sample in a study of a mutant IDH1 vaccine in newly diagnosed glioma. No cognate antigen is known for these TCRs. The time point: week 35, safety follow-up. In every dose of vaccine, 300 ug of mutant IDH1 20-mer peptide was given alongside topical imiquimod. Measured with immunoSEQ multiplex PCR; TCRdb has only the in-frame clones, and not every one. Of tens of thousands of clones in the sample, roughly 84% were seen once. Sequencing used PBMCs, obtained from a glioma patient whose treatment included an IDH1 peptide vaccine. Receptor source: a young man with glioma.

This clone came up a few times. CDR3 sequence (DNA): TGTGCCAGCAGTGAAGGAGTGGGACAGGGGGACACTGAAGCTTTCTTT. This encodes CASSEGVGQGDTEAFF. The gene calls are TRBV6-1 and TRBJ1-1, with TRBD1 matching 11 bases. The J segment lost 3 bases and the V segment lost 1 base, leaving 4 bases of the junction unmatched. Germline V gene lookup returns CDR1 MNHNS and CDR2 SASEGT. The CDR3 is 16 amino acids.

The rearrangement joins TRBV28 to TRBJ1-2; D ambiguous. This CDR3 comprises 16 residues. V lost 2 bases and J 2 bases, leaving 15 bases between the germline ends. Germline values: CDR1 MDHEN, CDR2 SYDVKM. Here the CDR3 reads CASSLLALYENYGYTF. The CDR3 DNA reads as TGTGCCAGCAGTTTACTGGCCCTCTATGAAAACTATGGCTACACCTTC.

V usage is TRBV7-9 and J usage is TRBJ2-7, with 7 bases aligning to TRBD1. The CDR3 has 14 amino acids. The J segment lost 0 bases and the V segment lost 2 bases, leaving 1 base of the junction unmatched. In germline, CDR1 is SEHNR, CDR2 FQNEAQ (reference sequence). The CDR3 DNA follows: TGTGCCAGCAGCTTACGGGACAGCTCCTACGAGCAGTACTTC. Translated: CASSLRDSSYEQYF.

This clone has just a few counts. CDR3 DNA sequence: TGCGCCAGCAGCTTGTCTCCCATGAAGAACACCGGGGAGCTGTTTTTT. Amino acids: CASSLSPMKNTGELFF. V and J are TRBV5-1 and TRBJ2-2, with D unresolved. Germline CDR1 SGHRS, CDR2 YFSETQ. The CDR3 runs 16 residues. The V gene lost 1 base and the J gene lost 1 base, with 11 bases spanning the gap.

V gene TRBV6-1 combines with J gene TRBJ1-5; TRBD1 agrees at 9 bases. Germline values: CDR1 MNHNS, CDR2 SASEGT. The length of the CDR3 is 15 residues. V shed 6 bases and J 1 base; nucleotides not matched to a gene: 4. CDR3 in DNA: TGTGCCAGCAGCAAACAGGGGGCAAGCAATCAGCCCCAGCATTTT. It specifies CASSKQGASNQPQHF.

The chain combines TRBV19 with TRBJ2-1, with D maybe TRBD1 (5 bases). The germline V gene encodes CDR1 LNHDA and CDR2 SQIVND (reference sequence). V was trimmed by 0 bases and J by 2 bases, leaving 14 bases between them. This CDR3 spans 17 amino acids. The DNA of the CDR3 is TGTGCCAGTAGTATAGAGTTCAGGGCTCTGACCTACAATGAGCAGTTCTTC. Its protein product is CASSIEFRALTYNEQFF. Complete variable domain (other parts from reference TRBV19 and TRBJ2-1): DGGITQSPKYLFRKEGQNVTLSCEQNLNHDAMYWYRQDPGQGLRLIYYSQIVNDFQKGDIAEGYSVSREKKESFPLTVTSAQKNPTAFYLCASSIEFRALTYNEQFFGPGTRLTVL.

The chain is built from TRBV5-4 and TRBJ1-2; the match to TRBD1 covers 8 bases. Trimming at V came to 4 bases and at J to 4 bases, leaving 15 bases not matched to a gene. CDR1 and CDR2 (germline): SGHNT, YYREEE (reference sequence). CDR3 length equals 17 residues. CDR3 coding DNA: TGTGCCAGCAGCGTCCCGTACCGACAGGGGAGTCCCTATGGCTACACCTTC. The encoded protein is CASSVPYRQGSPYGYTF.

The chain links TRBV9 to TRBJ2-1; 11 bases align to TRBD2. CDR1 is SGDLS, CDR2 YYNGEE, per germline. This CDR3 is 17 amino acids long. Trimming removed 1 base from V and 2 bases from J; junction bases left unmatched: 5. CDR3 amino acids: CASSVRTSGGPYNEQFF. As DNA, the CDR3 is TGTGCCAGCAGCGTACGTACTAGCGGGGGCCCCTACAATGAGCAGTTCTTC.

This chain uses TRBV6-5 with TRBJ2-3, with D perhaps TRBD1 or TRBD2 (6 bases each). V dropped 6 bases and J dropped 6 bases, with 13 bases sitting between them. This CDR3 has 13 residues. Germline assignment: CDR1 MNHEY and CDR2 SVGAGI. The CDR3 sequence is CASSGGGWDTQYF. The CDR3 DNA sequence: TGTGCCAGCAGCGGAGGGGGGTGGGATACGCAGTATTTT.

The rearrangement uses TRBV11-2 and TRBJ1-1; D call uncertain. CDR1 and CDR2 from the germline V gene are SGHAT and FQNNGV. The CDR3 runs 15 residues. Trimming shortened V by 1 base and J by 5 bases, and 14 bases separated the two germline ends. CDR3 in amino acids: CASSLGERGGTEAFF. CDR3 sequence (DNA): TGTGCCAGCAGCTTAGGTGAACGGGGAGGAACTGAAGCTTTCTTT.

V usage is TRBV18 and J usage is TRBJ2-1, with 16 positions matching TRBD2. CDR1 KGHSH and CDR2 LQKENI come from the germline V gene. V lost 0 bases and J lost 1; bases outside the gene matches: 6. The CDR3 totals 20 residues. Written as DNA, the CDR3 is TGTGCCAGCTCACCACCGGGACTAGCGGGGGGGCCTGTATCCTACAATGAGCAGTTCTTC. Amino acids: CASSPPGLAGGPVSYNEQFF.

The J gene is TRBJ2-1, the V gene TRBV19; TRBD2 matches 10 bases. The CDR3 has 13 residues. Germline CDR1 is LNHDA and CDR2 is SQIVND (reference sequence). Trimming at V came to 7 bases and at J to 5 bases, leaving 2 bases not matched to a gene. This CDR3 is CASISGGHNEQFF. CDR3 in DNA: TGTGCCAGTATTAGCGGGGGGCACAATGAGCAGTTCTTC.

The gene calls are TRBV19 and TRBJ2-7, with a tentative D call TRBD1 (6 bases). The germline gives CDR1 LNHDA, CDR2 SQIVND (reference sequence). Trimming took off 5 bases at V and 0 bases at J, with 11 bases between the two ends. CDR3 length equals 14 residues. Written as DNA, the CDR3 is TGTGCCAGTAGTGTGACAGGTAACTCCTACGAGCAGTACTTC. Its translation: CASSVTGNSYEQYF.

DNA for the CDR3: TGCGCCAGCAGCCCTTCGGCCCTTTACAATGAGCAGTTCTTC. This codes for CASSPSALYNEQFF. The rearrangement uses TRBV5-1 and TRBJ2-1, with unresolved D. V was cut by 4 bases and J by 4 bases, with 12 bases left in between. This CDR3 has 14 amino acids. The germline gives CDR1 SGHRS, CDR2 YFSETQ.

V and J are TRBV18 and TRBJ1-6; 10 nucleotides match TRBD1. The CDR3 sequence is 15 residues long. With V trimmed by 5 bases and J by 10 bases, 8 bases remained unmatched. Germline-derived CDR1 and CDR2 are KGHSH and LQKENI. The CDR3 DNA follows: TGTGCCAGCTCAACTCGACAGGGGGCGGAATCACCCCTCCACTTT. It encodes CASSTRQGAESPLHF.

V and J are TRBV18 and TRBJ2-1; D ambiguous. The CDR3 loop spans 11 amino acids. Per germline, CDR1 KGHSH and CDR2 LQKENI. With 3 bases removed from V and 5 bases from J, the gap between germline ends came to 2 bases. CDR3 residues: CASSPDNEQFF. The CDR3 coding sequence is TGTGCCAGCTCACCGGACAATGAGCAGTTCTTC.

The chain uses TRBV5-1 and TRBJ2-3; 9 nucleotides align to TRBD2. Germline V CDR1 and CDR2: SGHRS, YFSETQ. Unmatched junction bases numbered 8, after V lost 4 bases and J lost 2 bases. This CDR3 region has 16 residues. Written as DNA, the CDR3 is TGCGCCAGCAGCGGTAGCGGGGGAGCATTCACAGATACGCAGTATTTT. This translates into CASSGSGGAFTDTQYF.

In regard to this clone: Mismatch with germline at one junction end may stem from a read error. The V and J genes are TRBV27 and TRBJ1-2; 8 nucleotides match TRBD1. Germline values: CDR1 MNHEY, CDR2 SMNVEV (reference sequence). The CDR3 contains 15 residues. For the CDR3, the DNA is TGTGCCAGCAGCTTATACGACAGGGGTGGAGGTGGCTACACCTTC. Its translation is CASSLYDRGGGGYTF.

This chain links TRBV7-6 with TRBJ2-7; no clear D. V was clipped by 8 bases and J by 3 bases, with 11 bases between them. Germline-derived CDR1 and CDR2 are SGHVS and FNYEAQ. CDR3 length equals 12 residues. The chain's CDR3 is CASGDGYYEQYF. CDR3 sequence (DNA): TGTGCCAGCGGAGACGGATACTACGAGCAGTACTTC.

There are a few counts of this clone. The J gene is TRBJ1-6, the V gene TRBV4-2; D call uncertain. V was shortened by 0 bases and J by 7 bases, with 7 bases between the two germline ends. Germline CDR1 LGHNA, CDR2 YNFKEQ. The CDR3 loop spans 14 amino acids. CDR3 region: CASSQDLGNSPLHF. In DNA form, the CDR3 reads TGTGCCAGCAGCCAAGATCTGGGGAATTCACCCCTCCACTTT.

This chain connects TRBV21-1 to TRBJ1-3; the DNA was not compared with TRBD1, the D call given in the table. TRBV21-1 is a pseudogene segment. This CDR3 spans 16 amino acids. CDR3 in DNA: TGTGCCAGCAGCAATTTAAGGGACAAGGACGGAAACACCATATATTTT. It codes for CASSNLRDKDGNTIYF.

This chain uses TRBV11-2 with TRBJ2-7, with D unresolved. The CDR3 extends over 13 amino acids. The germline gives CDR1 SGHAT, CDR2 FQNNGV. V was pared by 5 bases and J by 5 bases, with 13 bases between. The CDR3 sequence: CASSLGPRDEQYF. CDR3 nucleotides: TGTGCCAGCAGCCTCGGACCTAGGGACGAGCAGTACTTC.

The chain has TRBV6-5 and TRBJ2-5; D remains ambiguous. The J call is uncertain, as TRBJ2-7 better fits the DNA end. This CDR3 has 14 amino acids. Per the germline V gene, CDR1 is MNHEY and CDR2 is SVGAGI. As DNA, the CDR3 is TGTGCCAGCAGTTACTCGGCCCGGGCGTACGAGCAGTACTTC. Translating it yields CASSYSARAYEQYF.

The chain has TRBV13 and TRBJ2-1, with unresolved D. Deletions cut 1 base from V and 1 base from J, with 11 bases between. This CDR3 contains 16 residues. CDR1 and CDR2 (germline): PRHDT, FYEKMQ (reference sequence). The CDR3 nucleotides read TGTGCCAGCAGCTTAGAGGGCAGGCGATCCTACAATGAGCAGTTCTTC. The encoded protein is CASSLEGRRSYNEQFF.

The V and J genes are TRBV5-4 and TRBJ1-2; 8 positions agree with TRBD1. With V trimmed by 4 bases and J by 4 bases, 6 bases remained unmatched. The CDR3 length is 14 residues. Germline V gene lookup returns CDR1 SGHNT and CDR2 YYREEE (reference sequence). CDR3 in DNA: TGTGCCAGCAGCCCCGGGACAGGTACCTATGGCTACACCTTC. It yields the protein CASSPGTGTYGYTF.

The V gene is TRBV7-8, the J gene TRBJ1-2; 9 bases match TRBD1. The J segment lost 2 bases and the V segment lost 1 base, leaving 8 bases of the junction unmatched. Germline-derived CDR1 and CDR2 are SGHVS and FQNEAQ. CDR3 length equals 17 residues. CDR3 sequence: CASSLEMGTGRNYGYTF. The CDR3 DNA reads as TGTGCCAGCAGCTTAGAAATGGGGACAGGGAGGAACTATGGCTACACCTTC.

CDR3 in amino acids: CASTTGQATGNSPLHF. The CDR3 DNA reads TGTGCCAGCACCACGGGGCAGGCTACGGGTAATTCACCCCTCCACTTT. This chain links TRBV5-5 with TRBJ1-6, with TRBD1 as a possible D gene (5 bases). The CDR3 covers 16 residues. Trimming left V 6 bases short and J 6 bases short, with 19 bases between. Germline assignment: CDR1 SGHKS and CDR2 YYEKEE (reference sequence).